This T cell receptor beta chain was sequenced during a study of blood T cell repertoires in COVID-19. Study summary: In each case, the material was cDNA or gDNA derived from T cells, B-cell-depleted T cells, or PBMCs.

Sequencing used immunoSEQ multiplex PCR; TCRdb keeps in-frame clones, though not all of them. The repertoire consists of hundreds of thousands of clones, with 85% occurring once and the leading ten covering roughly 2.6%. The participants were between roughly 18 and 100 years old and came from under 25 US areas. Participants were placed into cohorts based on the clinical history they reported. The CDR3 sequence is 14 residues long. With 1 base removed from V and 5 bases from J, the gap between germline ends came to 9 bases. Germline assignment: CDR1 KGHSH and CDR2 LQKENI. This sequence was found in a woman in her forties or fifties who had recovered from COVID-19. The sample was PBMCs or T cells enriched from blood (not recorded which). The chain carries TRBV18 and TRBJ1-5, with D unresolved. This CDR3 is CASSPQKGDQPQHF. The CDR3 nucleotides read TGTGCCAGCTCACCACAAAAGGGAGATCAGCCCCAGCATTTT.